The sample holds many counts of the clone carrying this T cell receptor (beta chain). What it binds is not known. V was clipped by 5 bases and J by 1 base, with 10 bases between them. Germline CDR1 and CDR2: KGHDR and SFDVKD. CDR3 length: 14 amino acids. These data come from a study of CD8 T cells in ankylosing spondylitis. Overall study results and limits: For ankylosing spondylitis blood, a TCR beta motif of several highly homologous variants appeared characteristic.

5'-RACE, quantitative and with molecular barcodes, yielded the TCR beta libraries. One entry per CDR3 protein results from TCRdb running MiXCR on the 5' RACE reads. The sample consists of 250,000 or so distinct CDR3 sequences, about 11% of them appearing once. The TCR was taken from a male donor with ankylosing spondylitis or in good health (not recorded which). Sample: blood, either unsorted or a sorted T cell fraction (not recorded which). The chain uses TRBV24-1 and TRBJ1-2; no reliable D call. The CDR3 reads CATSGQDINYGYTF. As DNA, the CDR3 is TGTGCCACCAGTGGCCAAGATATTAACTATGGCTACACCTTC.